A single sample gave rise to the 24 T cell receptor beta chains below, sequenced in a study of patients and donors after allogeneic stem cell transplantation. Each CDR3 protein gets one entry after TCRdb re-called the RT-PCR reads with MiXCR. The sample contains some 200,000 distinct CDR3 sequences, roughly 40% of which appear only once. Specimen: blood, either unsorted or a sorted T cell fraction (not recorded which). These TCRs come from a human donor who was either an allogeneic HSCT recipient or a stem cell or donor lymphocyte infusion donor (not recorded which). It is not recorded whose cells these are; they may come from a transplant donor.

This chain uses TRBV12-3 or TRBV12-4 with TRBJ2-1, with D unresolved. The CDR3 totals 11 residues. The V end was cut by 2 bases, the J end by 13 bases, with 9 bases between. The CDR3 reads CASSLKELQFF. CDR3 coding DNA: TGTGCCAGCAGTTTAAAGGAGCTCCAGTTCTTC.

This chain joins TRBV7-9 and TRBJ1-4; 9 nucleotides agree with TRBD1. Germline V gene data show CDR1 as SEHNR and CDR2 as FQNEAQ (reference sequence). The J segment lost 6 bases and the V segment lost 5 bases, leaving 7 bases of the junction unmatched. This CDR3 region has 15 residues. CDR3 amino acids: CASSPSRDRDEKLFF. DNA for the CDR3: TGTGCCAGCAGCCCGTCCCGGGACAGGGATGAAAAACTGTTTTTT.

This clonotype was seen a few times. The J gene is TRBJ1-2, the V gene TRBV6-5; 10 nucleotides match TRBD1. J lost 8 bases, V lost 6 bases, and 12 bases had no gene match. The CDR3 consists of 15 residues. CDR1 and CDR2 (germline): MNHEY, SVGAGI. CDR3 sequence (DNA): TGTGCCAGCAGGCTCGGGGGACAGGGGCTTACCGGCTACACCTTC. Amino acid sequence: CASRLGGQGLTGYTF.

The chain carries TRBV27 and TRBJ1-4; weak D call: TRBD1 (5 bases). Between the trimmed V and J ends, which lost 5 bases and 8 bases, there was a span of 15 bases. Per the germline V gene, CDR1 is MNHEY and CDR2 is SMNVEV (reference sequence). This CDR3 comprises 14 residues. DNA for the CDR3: TGTGCCAGCAGTCCGTGGGGGGAGGGAGAAAAACTGTTTTTT. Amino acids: CASSPWGEGEKLFF.

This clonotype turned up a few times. The chain's CDR3 is CASSQEWAEGAGGYTF. Written as DNA, the CDR3 is TGCGCCAGCAGCCAAGAATGGGCCGAGGGCGCGGGTGGCTACACCTTC. This rearrangement joins TRBV4-3 to TRBJ1-2; no firm D call. The CDR3 is 16 residues long. The germline V gene encodes CDR1 LGHNA and CDR2 YSLEER. V lost 0 bases to trimming and J lost 7 bases, with 18 bases between them.

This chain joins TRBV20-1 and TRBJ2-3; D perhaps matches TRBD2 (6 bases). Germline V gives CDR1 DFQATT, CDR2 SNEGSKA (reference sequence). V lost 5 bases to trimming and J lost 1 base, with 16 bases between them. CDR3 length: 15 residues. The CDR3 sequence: CSAPEGPTRTDTQYF. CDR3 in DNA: TGCAGTGCTCCGGAGGGGCCCACCCGCACAGATACGCAGTATTTT.

The CDR3 bases are TGTGCCAGCACTCCCAGTAGCGGGGGCTCCTACGAGCAGTACTTC. It is translated as CASTPSSGGSYEQYF. The chain has TRBV12-3 or TRBV12-4 and TRBJ2-7; 9 bases match TRBD2. The V and J ends lost 7 bases and 0 bases, in that order; junction bases with no gene match: 7. The CDR3 sequence is 15 residues long.

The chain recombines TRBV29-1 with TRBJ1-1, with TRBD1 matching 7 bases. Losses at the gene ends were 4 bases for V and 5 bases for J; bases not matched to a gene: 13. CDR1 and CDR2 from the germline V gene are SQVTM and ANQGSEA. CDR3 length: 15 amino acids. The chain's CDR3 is CSVGLEGQLFTEAFF. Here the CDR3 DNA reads TGCAGCGTTGGCCTGGAGGGACAGCTTTTTACTGAAGCTTTCTTT.

CDR3 DNA: TGCGCCAGCAGCTTTCCGACTAGCGGGCCTAATGAGCAGTTCTTC. Translation: CASSFPTSGPNEQFF. The genes are TRBV5-1 and TRBJ2-1, with 10 bases that match TRBD2. J was trimmed by 7 bases and V by 2 bases; bases with no gene match: 6. Germline CDR1 is SGHRS and CDR2 is YFSETQ. The CDR3 runs to 15 residues.

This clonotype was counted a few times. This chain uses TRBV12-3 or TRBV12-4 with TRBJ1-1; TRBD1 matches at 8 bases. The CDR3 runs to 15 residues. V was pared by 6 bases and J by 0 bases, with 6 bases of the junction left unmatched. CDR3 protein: CASSPTGGMNTEAFF. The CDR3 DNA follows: TGTGCCAGCAGCCCTACAGGGGGAATGAACACTGAAGCTTTCTTT.

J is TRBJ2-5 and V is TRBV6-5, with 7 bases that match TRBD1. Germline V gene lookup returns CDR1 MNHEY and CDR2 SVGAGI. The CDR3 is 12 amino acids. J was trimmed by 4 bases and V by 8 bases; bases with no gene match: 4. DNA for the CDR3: TGTGCCAGCTCCGGGACAGCAGAGACCCAGTACTTC. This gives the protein CASSGTAETQYF.

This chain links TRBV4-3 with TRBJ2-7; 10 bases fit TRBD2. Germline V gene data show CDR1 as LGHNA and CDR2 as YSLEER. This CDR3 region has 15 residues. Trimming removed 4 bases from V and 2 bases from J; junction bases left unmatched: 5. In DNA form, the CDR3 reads TGCGCCAGCAGCCTCGGACTAGCGGAGGCCTACGAGCAGTACTTC. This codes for CASSLGLAEAYEQYF.

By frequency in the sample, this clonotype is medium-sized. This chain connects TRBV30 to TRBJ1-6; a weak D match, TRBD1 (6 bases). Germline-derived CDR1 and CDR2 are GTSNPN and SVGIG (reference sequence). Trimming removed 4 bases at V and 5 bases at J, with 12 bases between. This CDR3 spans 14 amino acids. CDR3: CAWIGQSNNSPLHF. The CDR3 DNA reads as TGTGCCTGGATTGGACAGAGCAATAATTCACCCCTCCACTTT.

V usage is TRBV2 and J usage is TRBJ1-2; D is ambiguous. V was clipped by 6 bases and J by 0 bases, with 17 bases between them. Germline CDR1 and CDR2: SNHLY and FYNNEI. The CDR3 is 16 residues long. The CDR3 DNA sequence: TGTGCCAGCAGCCCACATCCGGGAGGAACTAACTATGGCTACACCTTC. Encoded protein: CASSPHPGGTNYGYTF.

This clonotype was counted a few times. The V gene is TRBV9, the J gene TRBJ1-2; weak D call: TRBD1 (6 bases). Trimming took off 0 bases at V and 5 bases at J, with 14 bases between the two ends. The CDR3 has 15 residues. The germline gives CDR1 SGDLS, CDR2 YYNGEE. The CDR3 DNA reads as TGTGCCAGCAGCGTAGGGGCAGGGGACGAATATGGCTACACCTTC. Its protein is CASSVGAGDEYGYTF. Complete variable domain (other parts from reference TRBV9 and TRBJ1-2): DSGVTQTPKHLITATGQRVTLRCSPRSGDLSVYWYQQSLDQGLQFLIQYYNGEERAKGNILERFSAQQFPDLHSELNLSSLELGDSALYFCASSVGAGDEYGYTFGSGTRLTVV.

CDR3 region: CASSPTRGFNQPQHF. The CDR3 region has the DNA TGTGCCAGCAGTCCAACCCGGGGTTTCAATCAGCCCCAGCATTTT. This rearrangement joins TRBV6-5 to TRBJ1-5; D unclear. The CDR3 loop spans 15 amino acids. Germline CDR1 reads MNHEY; CDR2 reads SVGAGI. V lost 5 bases and J 3 bases, leaving 14 bases between the germline ends.

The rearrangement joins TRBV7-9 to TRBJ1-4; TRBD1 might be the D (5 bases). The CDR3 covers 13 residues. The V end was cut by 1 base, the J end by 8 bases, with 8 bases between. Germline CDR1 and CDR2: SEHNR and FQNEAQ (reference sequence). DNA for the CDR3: TGTGCCAGCAGCTTAGGGGACCCAGAAAAACTGTTTTTT. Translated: CASSLGDPEKLFF.

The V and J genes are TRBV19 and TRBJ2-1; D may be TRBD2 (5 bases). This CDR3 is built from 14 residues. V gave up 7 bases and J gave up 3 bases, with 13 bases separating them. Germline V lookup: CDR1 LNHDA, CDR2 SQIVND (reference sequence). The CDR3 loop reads CASNQDRGYNEQFF. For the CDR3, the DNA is TGTGCCAGTAACCAGGACCGGGGCTACAATGAGCAGTTCTTC.

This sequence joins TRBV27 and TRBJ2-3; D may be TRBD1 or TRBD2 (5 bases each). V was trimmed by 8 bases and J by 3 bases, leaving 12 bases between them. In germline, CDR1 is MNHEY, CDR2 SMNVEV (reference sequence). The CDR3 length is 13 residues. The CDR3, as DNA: TGTGCCAGCCGGGAAGGGGAAACAGATACGCAGTATTTT. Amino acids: CASREGETDTQYF.

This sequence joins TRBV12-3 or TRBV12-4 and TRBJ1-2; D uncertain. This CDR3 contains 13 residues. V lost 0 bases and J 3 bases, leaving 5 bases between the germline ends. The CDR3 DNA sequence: TGTGCCAGCAGTTTAGCTCCAGACTATGGCTACACCTTC. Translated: CASSLAPDYGYTF.

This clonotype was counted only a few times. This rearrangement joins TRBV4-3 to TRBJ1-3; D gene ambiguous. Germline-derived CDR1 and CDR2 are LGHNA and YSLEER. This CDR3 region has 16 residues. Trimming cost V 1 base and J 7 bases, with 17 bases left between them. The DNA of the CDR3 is TGCGCCAGCAGCCAAGTCGTTGAGGGAAATGGCAACACCATATATTTT. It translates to CASSQVVEGNGNTIYF.

CDR3 DNA sequence: TGCGCCAGCAGTCGAGGACAGGGGGGGGATTCACCCCTCCACTTT. It codes for CASSRGQGGDSPLHF. The chain recombines TRBV23-1 with TRBJ1-6, with 10 bases that match TRBD1. TRBV23-1 is reported as an ORF; its role is uncertain. CDR3 size: 15 residues. Losses at the gene ends were 4 bases for V and 8 bases for J; bases not matched to a gene: 5.

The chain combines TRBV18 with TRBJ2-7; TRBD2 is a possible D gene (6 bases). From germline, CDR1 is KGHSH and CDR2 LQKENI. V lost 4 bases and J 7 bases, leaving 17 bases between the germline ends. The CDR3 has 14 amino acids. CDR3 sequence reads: CASSLPTRSREQYF. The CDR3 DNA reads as TGTGCCAGCTCACTGCCGACTAGATCGAGAGAGCAGTACTTC.

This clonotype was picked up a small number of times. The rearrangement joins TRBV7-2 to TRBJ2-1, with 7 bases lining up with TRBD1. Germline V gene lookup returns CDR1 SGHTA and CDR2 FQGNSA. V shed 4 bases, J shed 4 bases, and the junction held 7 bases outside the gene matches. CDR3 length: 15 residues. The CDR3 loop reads CASSSPGTDYNEQFF. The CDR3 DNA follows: TGTGCCAGCAGCTCACCCGGGACAGATTACAATGAGCAGTTCTTC.